These 5 T cell receptor beta chains share one sample of origin, sequenced in a study of multiple sclerosis patients with progressive multifocal leukoencephalopathy. Profiled with immunoSEQ multiplex PCR; TCRdb holds only in-frame clones, not every one. There are roughly 32,000 clones in the sample; roughly 87% occur only once, and 3% to 3.5% lies in the top ten. The sample's time point: time of PML onset. The sequenced sample was PBMCs, obtained from a patient treated with natalizumab. The receptor source for this set is a human donor with progressive multifocal leukoencephalopathy.

This clone was seen only a few times. The genes are TRBV7-9 and TRBJ2-7, with D perhaps matching TRBD2 (6 bases). This CDR3 spans 12 amino acids. From germline, CDR1 is SEHNR and CDR2 FQNEAQ (reference sequence). Trimming removed 8 bases from V and 3 bases from J, with 11 bases in between. The CDR3 loop is CASGPGGYEQYF. DNA for the CDR3: TGTGCCAGCGGCCCCGGGGGCTACGAGCAGTACTTC.

This clone has only a few counts. The chain uses TRBV5-1 and TRBJ1-6; 9 nucleotides agree with TRBD1. Germline-derived CDR1 and CDR2 are SGHRS and YFSETQ. This CDR3 has 16 residues. V shed 0 bases and J 7 bases; nucleotides not matched to a gene: 5. This chain's CDR3 is CASSLAGTGQNSPLHF. The CDR3 DNA sequence: TGCGCCAGCAGCTTGGCCGGGACAGGGCAGAATTCACCCCTCCACTTT.

The chain joins TRBV4-3 to TRBJ2-7; tentatively, D is TRBD1 (6 bases). This CDR3 is built from 12 residues. V was shortened by 0 bases and J by 6 bases, with 6 bases between the two germline ends. Germline-derived CDR1 and CDR2 are LGHNA and YSLEER. For the CDR3, the DNA is TGCGCCAGCAGCCAAGAAGGGGGCGAGCAGTACTTC. The encoded protein is CASSQEGGEQYF.

Points on this clone: This sample also contains other DNA sequences that code for the same CDR3. The chain couples TRBV29-1 to TRBJ1-5; perhaps TRBD1 as D (5 bases). V was clipped by 6 bases and J by 2 bases, with 17 bases between them. The CDR3 has 15 residues. Germline CDR1 SQVTM, CDR2 ANQGSEA. CDR3 sequence reads: CSVGTGGGGNQPQHF. The CDR3 DNA reads as TGCAGCGTCGGGACCGGGGGTGGGGGCAATCAGCCCCAGCATTTT.

The CDR3 DNA reads as TGTGCCAGCTCGCTCCAAGATACAGGGCCCAACTATGGCTACACCTTC. It is translated as CASSLQDTGPNYGYTF. The V and J genes are TRBV18 and TRBJ1-2; maybe TRBD1 (6 bases). The germline CDR1 and CDR2 sequences are KGHSH and LQKENI. The CDR3 runs 16 residues. V lost 6 bases, J lost 2 bases, and 19 bases lay in between.